This T cell receptor beta chain was documented in a study of cytomegalovirus exposure and HLA in healthy donors (dated by TCRdb to the late 2010s). For the study in its entirety: An earlier analysis of 587 of the donors reported approximately 300 Gb of sequence data and 117 million unique TCR beta sequences obtained from roughly 170 million T cells. The study combined high-throughput TCR immunosequencing, statistical association of individual TCRs with disease status, and machine learning to predict cytomegalovirus infection status. In an earlier analysis of several hundred of the donors, high-throughput TCR beta sequencing was used to judge whether each TCR beta V gene segment behaved as functional or pseudogenic. The number of typed donors differed by locus: about 620-640 for A, B, C, DRB1 and DQB1; some 500 for DQA1; some 610 for DPA1; and some 470 for DPB1. Donor age, sex, ethnicity and CMV serostatus were compiled together with the repertoire data. In addition to the first cohort of 650 to 800 subjects, a separate validation cohort of around 110 different subjects was used. In a later genetic analysis, genome-wide SNP genotypes for 398 of the 666 donors were used, and that subset was treated as a discovery cohort. A later analysis re-examined previously published TCR beta repertoires from 500 to 700 donors and added high-resolution HLA genotyping to investigate patterns of TCR occurrence. An early release covering roughly 600 HLA-typed donors comprised about 290 gigabases of sequencing data and roughly 86 million unique TCR sequences. Rather than using new phenotypic data, the later analysis identified candidate immune exposures from TCR beta sequences and from how often those sequences occurred across donors. Of the approximately 400 genotyped donors, around 81% fell in the genetic ancestry cluster associated with self-reported Caucasian donors. Among around 400 genotyped donors of the cohort, an average of around 240,000 unique TCR beta nucleotide sequences were sequenced per donor, around 18% of them non-productive. Both class I and class II loci were covered by HLA typing, at four-digit resolution. The study used immunosequencing to profile the T cell repertoires of under 700 subjects and linked those repertoires to cytomegalovirus serostatus. The study aimed to test whether signatures of past pathogen exposure could be identified by cataloging public T cell receptors. Roughly 5 DR-DQ haplotypes were handled as single units for association and clustering, since linkage in the cohort was strong. All discovery cohort repertoires had been generated on a single sequencing platform. Findings and caveats that apply to the study as a whole: For the cohort, immune exposure information was limited to CMV serostatus. According to a later analysis, TCR association rates differed among HLA loci, with DRB1 alleles showing the most associated TCRs and HLA-C alleles showing the fewest. Strong co-occurrence of HLA alleles, especially DR and DQ, made assigning TCR associations to individual alleles difficult. According to a later analysis, parvovirus B19, influenza, CMV and Epstein-Barr virus appeared linked to several top co-occurrence clusters. In a later analysis, HLA-associated TCR beta chains showed more clonal expansion and lower generation probabilities than non-associated chains that were equally common. Correlated functional status among segregating V segments might reflect linkage disequilibrium, but an unknown experimental factor could not be ruled out. The classifier was reported to diagnose cytomegalovirus status with high specificity and sensitivity in both the original and validation cohorts. A further reported finding was that TCR beta sequences accurately predicted the HLA-A and HLA-B alleles for most subjects in the first cohort. Most CMV-associated TCR beta chains appeared to be HLA-restricted in a later analysis, and the HLA associations seemed to be driven largely by CMV exposure. The study gave a list of under 200 TCR beta chains associated with cytomegalovirus. Most TCR sequences were observed very rarely across donors, whereas some public TCRs were present in many individuals. A later genetic analysis associated a missense DCLRE1C variant with V-gene and J-gene trimming of TCR beta chains, and an independent cohort replicated the association. Specific HLA alleles were associated with around 18,000 TCR beta sequences at a false discovery rate of 0.05 in a later analysis. The 87-base-pair reads could not distinguish some IMGT-functional V segments, including TRBV6-2 and TRBV6-3, so those segments were excluded. An earlier analysis of several hundred of the donors showed that most TCR beta V segments appeared in productive rearrangements either about 87% or about 30% of the time, which broadly matched IMGT annotations. The authors suggested that the approach could potentially be extended to other disease states and immunological phenotypes. The presence/absence analyses assumed that sequencing depth was roughly uniform across donors, and that assumption may not be true. In a later genetic analysis, fewer N-insertions in productive TCRs were reported among donors in an Asian-associated ancestry cluster than the approximately 670-donor mean. The cohort was sequenced for TCR beta chains only, and without alpha or paired-chain data the features that could be detected were limited. The sequencing pipeline was judged likely to have produced a cluster of highly shared sequence variants as a technical artifact. Because counts were too low, 15 to 20 rarely observed V segments, including chromosome 9 orphons, were left out of the earlier analysis of over 550 of the donors. Because HLA typing was unavailable for some donors at each locus, only the typed subset was used in association tests. A few of the identified cytomegalovirus-associated TCR beta chains were confirmed in vitro to be specific for cytomegalovirus antigens.

Deletion took 3 bases off V and 7 bases off J, with a span of 10 bases between the germline ends. The CDR3, cysteine through phenylalanine, is 13 amino acids long. The kept DNA is CDR3 alone, 39 bases in frame from the first base. From a lookup of the germline V gene (reference sequence), CDR1 and CDR2 are SEHNR and FQNEAQ. The cohort was made up of approximately 670 healthy bone marrow donors. Cohort members were all nominally healthy when sampled, although unrecorded immune exposures were likely present. The donor tested CMV seronegative and was one of the 352 seronegative cohort members. A peripheral blood sample was collected from each donor, and TCR beta sequencing was performed on peripheral blood mononuclear cells. The Qiagen DNeasy Blood Extraction Kit was used to extract genomic DNA from the blood cell samples. Turning to this clone: The antigen this receptor binds is unknown. Base-call qualities are not available, and no considerably larger clone is one nucleotide away.

The library came from the immunoSEQ multiplex PCR assay. For the multiplex PCR, a mixture combining 60 forward primers for TCR Vbeta segments and 13 reverse primers for TCR Jbeta segments was used. Amplification of the CDR3 region of rearranged TCR beta genes was performed with a multiplex PCR assay on genomic DNA. On the Illumina HiSeq System, the amplified TCR beta libraries were sequenced as 87-base-pair reads. In the paper's pipeline: In a later analysis, tens of millions of unique TCR beta chains were counted across the approximately 640 repertoires, and approximately 11 million of these chains were shared by at least two donors. Raw reads were error-corrected and collapsed into unique sequences with a nearest-neighbor algorithm that merged closely related sequences to remove PCR and sequencing errors. CDR3 sequences were aligned to IMGT reference sequences to assign V, D and J gene segments. For a sequence to be retained, a match of at least six nucleotides to both a V gene segment and a J gene segment was required. Rearrangements were classified as productive when the CDR3 lacked stop codons and remained in frame with V and J, and all other rearrangements were classified as non-productive. CDR3 was defined by IMGT convention, running from the second conserved V-encoded cysteine to the conserved J-encoded phenylalanine. In an earlier analysis of roughly 580 of the donors, sequences lacking an unambiguous match to a single V gene segment were excluded. In an earlier analysis of approximately 610 of the donors, V segments were called functional above 56.7% productive rearrangements and were called segregating when the between-donor standard deviation exceeded 5%. A statistical classification framework was built for diagnosing cytomegalovirus status from the catalog of TCR beta chain sequences. In a later analysis, TCR nucleotide sequences were compared against IMGT/GENE-DB human TR gene sequences so that V and J genes could be assigned. Using the TCRdist pipeline, a later analysis assigned CDR3 sequences along with most-parsimonious VDJ recombination scenarios. A later analysis defined each TCR beta chain by its CDR3 amino acid sequence plus V-gene family, and excluded reads lacking a unique V-gene family. To address suspected cross-contamination and a sequencing artifact, a later analysis removed a few hundred highly shared, low-generation-probability nucleotide sequences. A later analysis calculated a clonal expansion index for each public chain from normalized within-repertoire ranks of inferred template counts. A later analysis computed generation probabilities with a VDJ recombination model fitted to out-of-frame rearrangements, and checked the results against IGoR. A later analysis scored TCR-TCR, TCR-HLA and TCR-CMV co-occurrence with hypergeometric tests, applying a repertoire-size bias correction to TCR pairs. False discovery rates were estimated in a later analysis by permuting HLA or CMV assignments 20 times. In a later analysis, co-occurring TCRs were grouped using DBSCAN, with TCRdist sequence similarity added in when clustering inside HLA-allele-positive subsets. For co-occurrence clustering, repertoires with fewer than 30,000 or more than 120,000 public chains were excluded, along with five repertoires with anomalous nucleotide sharing. As stored in TCRdb, this immuneACCESS dataset retains in-frame rearrangements with V and J assigned. A fraction of the clones does not appear; measured against another copy, unresolved V genes explain less than half of the discrepancy, and the remainder lacks a known reason. That table gives V, J and clone size, and the DNA gave D and trimming. The sample data list about 150,000 clones, and 70% to 80% of these were observed just once. The ten biggest clones cover about 2.1% of the sample.

The sequencing sample was made of PBMCs. This sequence uses TRBV7-9 and TRBJ2-1; TRBD1 is perhaps the D gene, given 5 matching bases. This receptor was identified in a man between 25 and 39 years old in good health and CMV-seronegative. The nucleotide sequence is given as TGTGCCAGCAGCTTGGCAGGGCAAAATGAGCAGTTCTTC. The resulting protein is CASSLAGQNEQFF.